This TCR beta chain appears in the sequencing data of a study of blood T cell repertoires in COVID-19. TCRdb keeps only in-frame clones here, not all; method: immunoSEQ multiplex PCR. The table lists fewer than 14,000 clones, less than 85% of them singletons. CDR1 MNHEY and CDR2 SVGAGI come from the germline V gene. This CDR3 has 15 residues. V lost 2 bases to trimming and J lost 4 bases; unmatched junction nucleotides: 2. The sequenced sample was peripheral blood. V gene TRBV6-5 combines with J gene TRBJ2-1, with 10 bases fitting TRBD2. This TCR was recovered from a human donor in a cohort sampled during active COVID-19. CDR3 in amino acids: CASSYLAGAYNEQFF. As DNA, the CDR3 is TGTGCCAGCAGTTACCTAGCGGGAGCTTACAATGAGCAGTTCTTC.